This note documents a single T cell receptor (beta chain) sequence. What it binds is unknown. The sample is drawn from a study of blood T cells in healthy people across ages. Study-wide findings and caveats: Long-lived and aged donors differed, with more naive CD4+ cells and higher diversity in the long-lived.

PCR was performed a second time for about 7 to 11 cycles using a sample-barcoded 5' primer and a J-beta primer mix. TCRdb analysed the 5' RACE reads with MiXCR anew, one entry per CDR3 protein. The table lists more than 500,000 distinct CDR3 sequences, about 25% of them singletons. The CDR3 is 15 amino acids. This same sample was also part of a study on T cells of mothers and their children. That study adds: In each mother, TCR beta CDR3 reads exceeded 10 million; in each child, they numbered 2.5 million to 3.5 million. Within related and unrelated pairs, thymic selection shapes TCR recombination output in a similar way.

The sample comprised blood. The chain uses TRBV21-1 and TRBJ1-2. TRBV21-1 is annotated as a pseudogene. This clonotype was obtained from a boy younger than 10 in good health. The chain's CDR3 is CASSNLLFASYGYTF. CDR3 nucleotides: TGTGCCAGCAGCAATCTCCTGTTCGCTAGCTATGGCTACACCTTC.